These 2 T cell receptor beta chains came from one sample sequenced in a study of cytomegalovirus exposure and HLA in healthy donors. Researchers ran the PCR with 60 Vbeta and 13 Jbeta primers. Here immunoSEQ multiplex PCR was the method, and the copy in TCRdb shows in-frame clones only, minus some. The table has some 150,000 clones, roughly 80% seen once. Sequencing was performed on PBMCs. The receptors here all came from a woman aged 35 to 49 in good health and CMV-seropositive.

The CDR3 sequence is CASSRMTNGEQYF. The CDR3 DNA reads TGCGCCAGCAGCCGCATGACCAACGGGGAGCAGTACTTC. The V and J genes are TRBV5-1 and TRBJ2-7; D uncertain. The CDR3 is 13 residues long. Trimming pared 4 bases from V and 7 bases from J, leaving 15 bases between. Germline V gene lookup returns CDR1 SGHRS and CDR2 YFSETQ.

This clone was recorded once. V usage is TRBV4-1 and J usage is TRBJ1-1; D perhaps matches TRBD1 (6 bases). This CDR3 spans 14 amino acids. Trimming shortened V by 4 bases and J by 0 bases, and 9 bases separated the two germline ends. The germline V gene encodes CDR1 MGHRA and CDR2 YSYEKL. CDR3 sequence (DNA): TGCGCCAGCAGCCGGACAGCCTTGAACACTGAAGCTTTCTTT. It codes for CASSRTALNTEAFF.